The sequence of this T cell receptor (beta chain) was determined in a study of blood T cells in healthy people across ages. Study-level findings and limits: Per million T cells, TCR beta diversity dropped about linearly as age rose. Unsorted PBMC material precluded a definitive naive versus antigen-experienced comparison.

V lost 6 bases to trimming and J lost 6 bases; unmatched junction nucleotides: 11. The germline V gene has CDR1 SNHLY and CDR2 FYNNEI. This CDR3 has 15 residues. Primers used in a second PCR of roughly 6 to 11 cycles were a sample-barcoded 5' primer and a J-beta primer mix. MiXCR, applied by TCRdb to the 5' RACE reads, yields one record per CDR3 protein. This sample has around 900,000 distinct CDR3 sequences; roughly 51% occur once, and the top ten carry over 20%. Points on this clonotype: Antigen unknown.

Sequencing was done on a sample of blood. V and J are TRBV2 and TRBJ2-1; 7 bases line up with TRBD2. This receptor was taken from a woman aged 55-70 years in good health. Here the CDR3 DNA reads TGTGCCAGCAGGGAAAAGGGGACTACCATCAATGAGCAGTTCTTC. This gives the protein CASREKGTTINEQFF. Based on the CDR3 plus reference TRBV2 and TRBJ2-1, the full variable domain is EPEVTQTPSHQVTQMGQEVILRCVPISNHLYFYWYRQILGQKVEFLVSFYNNEISEKSEIFDDQFSVERPDGSNFTLKIRSTKLEDSAMYFCASREKGTTINEQFFGPGTRLTVL.